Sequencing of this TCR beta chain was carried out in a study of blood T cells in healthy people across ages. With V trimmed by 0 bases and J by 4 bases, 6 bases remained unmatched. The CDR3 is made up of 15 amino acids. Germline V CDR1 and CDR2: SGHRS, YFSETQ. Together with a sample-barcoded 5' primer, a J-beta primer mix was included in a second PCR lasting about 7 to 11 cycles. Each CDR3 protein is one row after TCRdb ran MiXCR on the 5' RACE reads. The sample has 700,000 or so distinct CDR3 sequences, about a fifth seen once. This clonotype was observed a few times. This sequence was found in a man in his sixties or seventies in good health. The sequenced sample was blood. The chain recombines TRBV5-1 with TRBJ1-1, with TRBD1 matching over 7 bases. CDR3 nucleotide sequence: TGCGCCAGCAGCTTGGAAGAGGGGGCAATCACTGAAGCTTTCTTT. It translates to CASSLEEGAITEAFF.